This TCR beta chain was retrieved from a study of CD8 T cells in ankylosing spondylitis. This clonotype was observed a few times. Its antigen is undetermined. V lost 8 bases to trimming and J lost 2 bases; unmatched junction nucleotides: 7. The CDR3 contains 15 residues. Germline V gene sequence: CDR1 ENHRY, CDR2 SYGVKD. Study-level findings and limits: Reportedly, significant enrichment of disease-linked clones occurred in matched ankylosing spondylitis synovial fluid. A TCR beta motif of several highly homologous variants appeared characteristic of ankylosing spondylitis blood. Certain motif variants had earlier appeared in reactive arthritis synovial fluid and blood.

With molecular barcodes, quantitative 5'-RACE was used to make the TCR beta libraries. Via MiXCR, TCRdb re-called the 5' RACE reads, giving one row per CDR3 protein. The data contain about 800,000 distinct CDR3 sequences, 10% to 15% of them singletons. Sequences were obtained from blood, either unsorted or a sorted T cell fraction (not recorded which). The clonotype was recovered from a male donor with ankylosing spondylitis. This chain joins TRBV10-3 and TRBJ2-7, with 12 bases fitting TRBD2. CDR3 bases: TGTGCCATCGGATCTCGACTAGCGGGAGCCTACGAGCAGTACTTC. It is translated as CAIGSRLAGAYEQYF.